What follows is one TCR beta chain and its context. This entry comes from a study of T cell changes during pregnancy in multiple sclerosis. CDR3 length: 14 residues. CDR1 and CDR2 from the germline V gene are KGHSH and LQKENI. Trimming removed 3 bases at V and 1 base at J, with 7 bases between. Some clones are missing from TCRdb's copy, which holds only in-frame ones; the method was immunoSEQ multiplex PCR. Among approximately 84,000 clones listed, 94% were seen once. Sample: peripheral blood, taken in the second trimester of pregnancy. The chain is built from TRBV18 and TRBJ2-4, with no clear D. The source of this sequence is a female donor in good health, enrolled as a control in a pregnancy study. DNA for the CDR3: TGTGCCAGCTCACCCAGTTCGGCCAAAAACATTCAGTACTTC. The encoded protein is CASSPSSAKNIQYF.